These 14 T cell receptor beta chains share one sample of origin, sequenced in a study of persistence of HIV-infected CD4 T cells. Sequencing used immunoSEQ version 4 in survey mode. Some clones are missing from TCRdb's copy, which holds only in-frame ones; the method was immunoSEQ multiplex PCR. Altogether tens of thousands of clones are present, 70% to 80% being singletons, with the ten largest covering about 3%. The stimulus was lysate of CMV-infected fibroblasts, 8.5 to 10 ug/mL. CD40L/CD69 double-negative CD45RO-high memory CD4+ T cells were collected. The antigens these receptors bind are not known. This sample comprised CD4+ T cells sorted from PBMCs after 18-hour stimulation, obtained from a patient who received antiretroviral therapy. Receptors originate from an adult man with HIV who was CMV-seropositive.

The rearrangement joins TRBV3-1 (or the pseudogene TRBV3-2) to TRBJ1-6; D gene uncertain. The germline V and J ends were trimmed by 4 bases and 10 bases, with 8 bases remaining between them. Germline loops: CDR1 LGHDT, CDR2 YNNKEL (reference sequence). The CDR3 is 12 residues long. For the CDR3, the DNA is TGTGCCAGCAGCCTAAGGAGGTCACCCCTCCACTTT. Its protein product is CASSLRRSPLHF.

The chain combines TRBV6-5 with TRBJ2-7; no firm D call. Deletions cut 3 bases from V and 0 bases from J, with 12 bases between. The germline gives CDR1 MNHEY, CDR2 SVGAGI. The CDR3 spans 15 residues. As DNA, the CDR3 is TGTGCCAGCAGTTATCAAGCGACGAGCTCCTACGAGCAGTACTTC. Translation: CASSYQATSSYEQYF.

The J gene is TRBJ1-1, the V gene TRBV5-4; 8 bases fit TRBD1. Trimming took 4 bases from V and 4 from J; bases not matched to a gene: 9. The CDR3 contains 15 residues. Germline CDR1 SGHNT, CDR2 YYREEE (reference sequence). In DNA form, the CDR3 reads TGTGCCAGCAGCCTGGTGGACAGGGCGGCCACTGAAGCTTTCTTT. Translated: CASSLVDRAATEAFF.

J is TRBJ1-1 and V is TRBV18; maybe TRBD1 (5 bases). Germline V gives CDR1 KGHSH, CDR2 LQKENI. Trimming took off 6 bases at V and 3 bases at J, with 11 bases between the two ends. This CDR3 is 13 amino acids long. In DNA, the CDR3 is TGTGCCAGCTCCGGGACGCGGGACACTGAAGCTTTCTTT. Encoded protein: CASSGTRDTEAFF.

The chain recombines TRBV19 with TRBJ1-5; D is uncertain. The CDR3 is 16 residues long. Trimming took 4 bases from V and 0 from J, leaving 13 bases between them. Germline CDR1 LNHDA, CDR2 SQIVND (reference sequence). Here the CDR3 reads CASSRLATSSNQPQHF. CDR3 bases: TGTGCCAGTAGTAGGTTGGCTACCTCTAGCAATCAGCCCCAGCATTTT.

CDR3 loop: CASKRQGREKLFF. The CDR3 DNA reads as TGTGCCAGCAAGAGGCAGGGGAGGGAAAAACTGTTTTTT. V gene TRBV6-5 combines with J gene TRBJ1-4, with D possibly TRBD1 on 6 matching bases. With 7 bases removed from V and 8 bases from J, the gap between germline ends came to 14 bases. Germline values: CDR1 MNHEY, CDR2 SVGAGI. The CDR3 contains 13 residues.

The genes are TRBV4-2 and TRBJ1-4; D is ambiguous. Trimming took off 3 bases at V and 5 bases at J, with 16 bases between the two ends. Germline V gene data show CDR1 as LGHNA and CDR2 as YNFKEQ. CDR3 length: 16 residues. The CDR3 DNA follows: TGTGCCAGCAGCCAGGACCTCGCCCTCGGCAATGAAAAACTGTTTTTT. The encoded protein is CASSQDLALGNEKLFF.

This clone appeared a few times. The rearrangement uses TRBV2 and TRBJ1-3, with D perhaps TRBD1 (6 bases). CDR1 SNHLY and CDR2 FYNNEI come from the germline V gene. The CDR3 consists of 15 residues. Trimming left V 2 bases short and J 3 bases short, with 11 bases between. The CDR3 loop is CASSETGIVGNTIYF. Written as DNA, the CDR3 is TGTGCCAGCAGTGAAACAGGGATAGTTGGAAACACCATATATTTT.

The count of this clone is one. CDR3 nucleotides: TGTGCCAGCTCACCAGGGGGAATCCAGCCCCAGCATTTT. Amino acid sequence: CASSPGGIQPQHF. The rearrangement joins TRBV18 to TRBJ1-5, with D possibly TRBD1 on 5 matching bases. The CDR3 length is 13 residues. CDR1 and CDR2 (germline): KGHSH, LQKENI. Trimming took off 2 bases at V and 7 bases at J, with 9 bases between the two ends.

This clone has more than one count but fewer than ten. The CDR3 sequence is CASSAQGYRGNQPQHF. DNA for the CDR3: TGTGCCAGTAGTGCTCAGGGGTACCGGGGCAATCAGCCCCAGCATTTT. The V gene is TRBV19, the J gene TRBJ1-5; the D gene is possibly TRBD1 (6 bases). CDR3 size: 16 residues. Germline values: CDR1 LNHDA, CDR2 SQIVND (reference sequence). V was cut by 5 bases and J by 2 bases, with 16 bases left in between.

CDR3 region: CAWSVAGAYTNSPLHF. The CDR3 nucleotides read TGTGCCTGGAGTGTTGCGGGGGCCTACACGAATTCACCCCTCCACTTT. V usage is TRBV30 and J usage is TRBJ1-6, with D perhaps matching TRBD1 (6 bases). CDR1 GTSNPN and CDR2 SVGIG come from the germline V gene (reference sequence). The CDR3 consists of 16 residues. Trimming cost V 0 bases and J 7 bases, with 16 bases left between them.

The CDR3 DNA follows: TGCGCCAGCAGTTTGGTGGGCGGACAGGCCAACGAGCAGTACTTC. It yields the protein CASSLVGGQANEQYF. The chain recombines TRBV4-1 with TRBJ2-7, with 7 bases lining up with TRBD1. The CDR3 spans 15 residues. After removal of 6 bases from V and 5 bases from J, the junction contained 13 bases not matched to a gene. Germline values: CDR1 MGHRA, CDR2 YSYEKL.

The V and J genes are TRBV29-1 and TRBJ1-4, with D perhaps TRBD1 (5 bases). The CDR3 is 11 amino acids. The V gene lost 4 bases and the J gene lost 13 bases, with 13 bases spanning the gap. Germline V gives CDR1 SQVTM, CDR2 ANQGSEA. This CDR3 reads CSVVKGNGLFF. CDR3 coding DNA: TGCAGCGTTGTGAAGGGGAATGGACTGTTTTTT. Looking up the rest from reference TRBV29-1 and TRBJ1-4 gives the full variable domain: SAVISQKPSRDICQRGTSLTIQCQVDSQVTMMFWYRQQPGQSLTLIATANQGSEATYESGFVIDKFPISRPNLTFSTLTVSNMSPEDSSIYLCSVVKGNGLFFGSGTQLSVL.

The chain uses TRBV10-3 and TRBJ1-2; 8 positions agree with TRBD1. Germline CDR1 reads ENHRY; CDR2 reads SYGVKD. This CDR3 comprises 12 residues. V shed 8 bases, J shed 9 bases, and the junction held 8 bases outside the gene matches. CDR3 in amino acids: CAIGRDRSRYTF. DNA of the CDR3: TGTGCCATCGGCCGGGACAGGTCTCGCTACACCTTC.